The 20 T cell receptor beta chains below all came from one sample that was sequenced in a study of T cell changes during pregnancy in multiple sclerosis. Repertoires were generated with immunoSEQ multiplex PCR, while TCRdb's copy carries only in-frame clones and drops some. The sample includes under 65,000 clones, approximately 94% of them seen just once. The sample consisted of CD8+ T cells from peripheral blood mononuclear cells, taken after pregnancy. The origin of the receptors is a female donor with multiple sclerosis, enrolled in a pregnancy study.

As regards this clone: Other DNA sequences from this sample encode an identical CDR3 as well. The gene calls are TRBV27 and TRBJ2-1; D perhaps matches TRBD2 (6 bases). The germline gives CDR1 MNHEY, CDR2 SMNVEV (reference sequence). Trimming took 6 bases from V and 7 from J, leaving 10 bases between them. CDR3 length: 12 amino acids. CDR3 bases: TGTGCCAGCAGCGGGGGAGTGAATGAGCAGTTCTTC. It translates to CASSGGVNEQFF.

The CDR3: CASSLGGQGLYNEQFF. CDR3 nucleotides: TGCGCCAGCAGCTTGGGTGGACAGGGGCTCTACAATGAGCAGTTCTTC. The chain uses TRBV5-1 and TRBJ2-1; 9 bases match TRBD1. The trim removed 0 bases at V and 3 bases at J, leaving 4 bases unmatched. Germline assignment: CDR1 SGHRS and CDR2 YFSETQ. The CDR3 runs to 16 residues.

This sequence joins TRBV11-2 and TRBJ2-4; 7 positions agree with TRBD2. J was trimmed by 5 bases and V by 3 bases; bases with no gene match: 1. This CDR3 comprises 13 residues. Germline CDR1 and CDR2: SGHAT and FQNNGV. The CDR3 coding sequence is TGTGCCAGCAGCTTGGGGAGGGAAAACATTCAGTACTTC. Translating it yields CASSLGRENIQYF. The entire variable domain, with the rest obtained from reference TRBV11-2 and TRBJ2-4, is as follows: EAGVAQSPRYKIIEKRQSVAFWCNPISGHATLYWYQQILGQGPKLLIQFQNNGVVDDSQLPKDRFSAERLKGVDSTLKIQPAKLEDSAVYLCASSLGRENIQYFGAGTRLSVL.

The genes are TRBV30 and TRBJ2-3; 7 bases agree with TRBD1. CDR1 is GTSNPN, CDR2 SVGIG, per germline (reference sequence). The CDR3 has 14 amino acids. V lost 0 bases to trimming and J lost 6 bases; unmatched junction nucleotides: 6. The CDR3 region has the DNA TGTGCCTGGAGTGTAACAGGGGCCCGGGATACGCAGTATTTT. Translated, it gives CAWSVTGARDTQYF.

The chain employs TRBV15 and TRBJ2-5, with TRBD2 matching over 8 bases. The trim removed 3 bases at V and 5 bases at J, leaving 8 bases unmatched. Germline loops: CDR1 LNHNV, CDR2 YYDKDF (reference sequence). The CDR3 has 15 residues. The CDR3 DNA follows: TGTGCCACCAGCAGTTCAAGGACTAGCTCGGAGACCCAGTACTTC. This encodes CATSSSRTSSETQYF.

The rearrangement joins TRBV19 to TRBJ1-2, with a possible D match to TRBD1 (5 bases). V lost 2 bases and J lost 5, with 9 bases in between. Germline CDR1 LNHDA, CDR2 SQIVND (reference sequence). The CDR3 runs 13 residues. The CDR3 DNA reads TGTGCCAGTAGTATACAGGGCCTTTATGGCTACACCTTC. This gives the protein CASSIQGLYGYTF.

The chain couples TRBV7-9 to TRBJ1-2; 9 positions agree with TRBD1. The V segment lost 5 bases and the J segment 4 bases; nucleotides outside the gene matches: 8. The CDR3 sequence is 15 residues long. In germline, CDR1 is SEHNR, CDR2 FQNEAQ (reference sequence). DNA for the CDR3: TGTGCCAGCAGCGGATGGACAGGGGAGGGCTATGGCTACACCTTC. Its translation: CASSGWTGEGYGYTF. The full variable domain, its missing parts supplied by reference TRBV7-9 and TRBJ1-2, is DTGVSQNPRHKITKRGQNVTFRCDPISEHNRLYWYRQTLGQGPEFLTYFQNEAQLEKSRLLSDRFSAERPKGSFSTLEIQRTEQGDSAMYLCASSGWTGEGYGYTFGSGTRLTVV.

The chain links TRBV5-1 to TRBJ2-7; TRBD1 is a possible D gene (5 bases). Trimming took off 0 bases at V and 1 base at J, with 8 bases between the two ends. CDR3 length: 14 amino acids. CDR1 and CDR2 (germline): SGHRS, YFSETQ. CDR3 loop: CASSLAAGSYEQYF. DNA of the CDR3: TGCGCCAGCAGCTTGGCGGCAGGGTCCTACGAGCAGTACTTC.

V is TRBV30 and J is TRBJ2-7, with a weak D call TRBD1 (5 bases). The CDR3 is 11 residues long. Germline V CDR1 and CDR2: GTSNPN, SVGIG (reference sequence). V gave up 8 bases and J gave up 1 base, with 9 bases separating them. The chain's CDR3 is CAARVSYEQYF. DNA for the CDR3: TGTGCCGCCAGGGTTTCCTACGAGCAGTACTTC.

The rearrangement links TRBV6-6 to TRBJ2-5; D is perhaps TRBD2 (5 bases). There are 14 residues in the CDR3. V lost 6 bases, J lost 4 bases, and 15 bases lay in between. In germline, CDR1 is MNHNY, CDR2 SVGAGI (reference sequence). The CDR3 loop is CASSFGPRGETQYF. CDR3 DNA sequence: TGTGCCAGCAGCTTCGGCCCTCGGGGAGAGACCCAGTACTTC.

The chain joins TRBV19 to TRBJ2-7; D is perhaps TRBD1 (5 bases). Per the germline V gene, CDR1 is LNHDA and CDR2 is SQIVND (reference sequence). The V end lost 6 bases, the J end lost 0 bases, and 9 bases lay between the germline ends. This CDR3 contains 13 residues. The CDR3 DNA reads as TGTGCCAGTAGCCCGACAGCCTCCTACGAGCAGTACTTC. It yields the protein CASSPTASYEQYF.

The CDR3 coding sequence is TGTGCCAGTAGTATGTGGACAGGGAACGAGCAGTACTTC. Protein product: CASSMWTGNEQYF. This sequence joins TRBV19 and TRBJ2-7, with 8 positions matching TRBD1. Germline lookup yields CDR1 LNHDA and CDR2 SQIVND (reference sequence). The CDR3 is made up of 13 amino acids. Trimming took 3 bases from V and 5 from J; bases not matched to a gene: 3.

This clone has just one count. This sequence joins TRBV2 and TRBJ2-7, with D possibly matching TRBD1 (6 bases). The CDR3 runs 14 residues. V gave up 1 base and J gave up 3 bases, with 10 bases separating them. The germline V gene has CDR1 SNHLY and CDR2 FYNNEI. The CDR3 reads CASSEGQAGYEQYF. The DNA of the CDR3 is TGTGCCAGCAGTGAAGGACAGGCCGGCTACGAGCAGTACTTC.

This chain links TRBV7-2 with TRBJ2-5; maybe TRBD2 (7 bases). Germline V gene data show CDR1 as SGHTA and CDR2 as FQGNSA. This CDR3 spans 15 amino acids. The V end was cut by 5 bases, the J end by 2 bases, with 15 bases between. In DNA, the CDR3 is TGTGCCAGCAGCGTAGGGGGGGTTGCACAAGAGACCCAGTACTTC. Encoded protein: CASSVGGVAQETQYF. Variable domain in full (rest from reference TRBV7-2 and TRBJ2-5): GAGVSQSPSNKVTEKGKDVELRCDPISGHTALYWYRQSLGQGLEFLIYFQGNSAPDKSGLPSDRFSAERTGGSVSTLTIQRTQQEDSAVYLCASSVGGVAQETQYFGPGTRLLVL.

This chain uses TRBV27 with TRBJ2-2; 11 nucleotides align to TRBD2. The CDR3 is 18 residues long. Germline trimming cut 4 bases from V and 5 bases from J; bases unmatched to any gene: 12. CDR1 is MNHEY and CDR2 is SMNVEV in the germline V gene (reference sequence). The CDR3 sequence: CASSSPPLAGVWTGELFF. CDR3 nucleotide sequence: TGTGCCAGCAGTTCCCCCCCACTAGCGGGAGTATGGACCGGGGAGCTGTTTTTT.

The chain has TRBV15 and TRBJ2-6; D is perhaps TRBD1 (6 bases). V was shortened by 3 bases and J by 2 bases, with 8 bases between the two germline ends. This CDR3 has 15 amino acids. The germline V gene has CDR1 LNHNV and CDR2 YYDKDF (reference sequence). The CDR3 is CATSSNRAGANVLTF. The CDR3 bases are TGTGCCACCAGCAGCAACAGGGCTGGGGCCAACGTCCTGACTTTC.

The V call is TRBV4-1, the J call TRBJ1-1, with 7 positions matching TRBD1. Germline V gives CDR1 MGHRA, CDR2 YSYEKL. V shed 0 bases, J shed 3 bases, and the junction held 7 bases outside the gene matches. This CDR3 has 16 amino acids. CDR3 sequence (DNA): TGCGCCAGCAGCCAAGAAGGTACAGGGGTTGACACTGAAGCTTTCTTT. Translating it yields CASSQEGTGVDTEAFF.

The gene calls are TRBV11-2 and TRBJ2-5; tentatively, D is TRBD1 (5 bases). The CDR3 sequence is 18 residues long. V was shortened by 0 bases and J by 2 bases, with 19 bases between the two germline ends. The germline V gene encodes CDR1 SGHAT and CDR2 FQNNGV. The CDR3 nucleotides read TGTGCCAGCAGCTTAGATCTTATCGGCAGTCCAGGGCAAGAGACCCAGTACTTC. Protein sequence: CASSLDLIGSPGQETQYF.

The chain employs TRBV30 and TRBJ1-5; D is uncertain. Germline assignment: CDR1 GTSNPN and CDR2 SVGIG (reference sequence). Trimming removed 0 bases from V and 1 base from J, with 4 bases in between. This CDR3 comprises 13 residues. As DNA, the CDR3 is TGTGCCTGGAGTGTCATGAGCAATCAGCCCCAGCATTTT. Residues: CAWSVMSNQPQHF. Variable domain in full (rest from reference TRBV30 and TRBJ1-5): SQTIHQWPATLVQPVGSPLSLECTVEGTSNPNLYWYRQAAGRGLQLLFYSVGIGQISSEVPQNLSASRPQDRQFILSSKKLLLSDSGFYLCAWSVMSNQPQHFGDGTRLSIL.

The rearrangement joins TRBV9 to TRBJ1-1; D ambiguous. This CDR3 region has 14 residues. Trimming stripped 1 base from V and 3 bases from J, with 10 bases between. Germline V gives CDR1 SGDLS, CDR2 YYNGEE. CDR3 sequence reads: CASSVRGEDTEAFF. DNA of the CDR3: TGTGCCAGCAGCGTACGGGGAGAGGACACTGAAGCTTTCTTT.